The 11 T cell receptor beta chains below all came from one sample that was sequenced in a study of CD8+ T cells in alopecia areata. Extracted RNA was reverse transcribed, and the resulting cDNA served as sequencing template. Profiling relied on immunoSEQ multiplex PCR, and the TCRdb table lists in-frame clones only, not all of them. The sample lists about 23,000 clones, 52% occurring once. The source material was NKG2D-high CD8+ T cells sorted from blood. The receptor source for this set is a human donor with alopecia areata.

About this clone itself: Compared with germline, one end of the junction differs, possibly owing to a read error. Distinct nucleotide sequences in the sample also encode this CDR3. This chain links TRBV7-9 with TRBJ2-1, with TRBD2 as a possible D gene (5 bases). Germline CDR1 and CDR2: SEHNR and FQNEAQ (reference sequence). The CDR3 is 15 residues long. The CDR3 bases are TGCGCCAGCTCATTTCCGGGATTTGACCGTAATGAGCAGTTCTTC. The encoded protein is CASSFPGFDRNEQFF.

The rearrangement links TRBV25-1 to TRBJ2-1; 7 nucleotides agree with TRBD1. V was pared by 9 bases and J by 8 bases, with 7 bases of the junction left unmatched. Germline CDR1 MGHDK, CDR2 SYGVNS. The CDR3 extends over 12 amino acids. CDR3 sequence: CASRQGLDEQFF. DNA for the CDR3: TGTGCCAGTCGACAGGGCCTCGATGAGCAGTTCTTC.

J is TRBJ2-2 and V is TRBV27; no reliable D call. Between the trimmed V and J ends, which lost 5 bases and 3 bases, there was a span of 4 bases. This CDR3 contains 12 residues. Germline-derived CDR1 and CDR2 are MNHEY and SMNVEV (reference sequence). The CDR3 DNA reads TGTGCCAGCAGTCTTTACACCGGGGAGCTGTTTTTT. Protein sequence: CASSLYTGELFF.

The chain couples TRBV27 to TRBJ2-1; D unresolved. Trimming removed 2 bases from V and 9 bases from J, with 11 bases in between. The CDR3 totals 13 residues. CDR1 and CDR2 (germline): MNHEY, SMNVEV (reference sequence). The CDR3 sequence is CASSLHQYSEQFF. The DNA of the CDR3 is TGTGCCAGCAGTTTACATCAGTATAGTGAGCAGTTCTTC.

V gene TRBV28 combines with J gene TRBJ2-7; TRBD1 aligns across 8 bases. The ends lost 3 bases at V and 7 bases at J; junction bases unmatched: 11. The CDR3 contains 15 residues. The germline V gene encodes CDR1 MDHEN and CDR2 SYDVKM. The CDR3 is CASSFEPQGADEQYF. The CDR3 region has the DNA TGTGCCAGCAGTTTTGAGCCGCAGGGGGCGGATGAGCAGTACTTC.

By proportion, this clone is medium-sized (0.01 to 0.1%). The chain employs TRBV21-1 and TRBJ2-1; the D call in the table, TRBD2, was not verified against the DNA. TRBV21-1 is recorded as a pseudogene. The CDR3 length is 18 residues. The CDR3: CASSGRGRGTRVYNEQFF. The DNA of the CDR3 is TGTGCCAGCAGCGGCCGGGGCCGGGGGACTAGGGTGTACAATGAGCAGTTCTTC.

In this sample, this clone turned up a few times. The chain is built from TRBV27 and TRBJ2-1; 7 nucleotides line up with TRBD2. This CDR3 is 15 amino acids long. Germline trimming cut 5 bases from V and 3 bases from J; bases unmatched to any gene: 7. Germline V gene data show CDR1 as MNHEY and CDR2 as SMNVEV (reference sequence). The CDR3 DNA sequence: TGTGCCAGCAGTGTAGGGCGGGAGAACTACAATGAGCAGTTCTTC. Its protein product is CASSVGRENYNEQFF.

The CDR3 DNA reads TGTGCCAGTATCCTTGGACTCTCCGGTTTGGTCATCACCTTC. Its protein is CASILGLSGLVITF. The chain couples TRBV5-6 to TRBJ1-2; D is unclear. Trimming removed 8 bases at V and 13 bases at J, with 27 bases between. CDR3 length: 14 amino acids. Looked up from germline, CDR1 is SGHDT and CDR2 is YYEEEE.

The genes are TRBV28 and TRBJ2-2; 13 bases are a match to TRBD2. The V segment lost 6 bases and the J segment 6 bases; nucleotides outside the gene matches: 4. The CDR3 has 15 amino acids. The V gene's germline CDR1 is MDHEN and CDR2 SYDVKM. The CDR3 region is CASRGLAGIAGELFF. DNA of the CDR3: TGTGCCAGCAGGGGACTAGCGGGAATTGCCGGGGAGCTGTTTTTT.

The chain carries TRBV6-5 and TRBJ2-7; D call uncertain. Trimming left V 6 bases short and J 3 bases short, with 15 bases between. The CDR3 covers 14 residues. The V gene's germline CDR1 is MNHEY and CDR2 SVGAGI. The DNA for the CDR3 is TGTGCCAGCAGCCCCTCGCCGGCCGGCTACGAGCAGTACTTC. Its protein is CASSPSPAGYEQYF.

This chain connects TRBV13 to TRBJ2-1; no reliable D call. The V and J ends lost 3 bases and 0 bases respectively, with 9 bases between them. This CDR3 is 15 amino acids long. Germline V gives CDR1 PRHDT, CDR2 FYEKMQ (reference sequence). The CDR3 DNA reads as TGTGCCAGCAGCTTGGAGCAGAGCTCCTACAATGAGCAGTTCTTC. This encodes CASSLEQSSYNEQFF.